The 26 T cell receptor beta chains below all came from one sample that was sequenced in a study of T cells in Graves' hyperthyroidism and ophthalmopathy. Authors of the study amplified TCR beta CDR3 regions from RNA transcripts. With the HTBI primer set, the TCR CDR3 went through a first round of RT-PCR. TCRdb re-derived calls from the multiplex PCR reads in MiXCR, one entry per CDR3 protein. The repertoire has about 200,000 distinct CDR3 sequences, roughly a sixth of them found once; the top ten carry more than 50%. Sequencing was carried out using blood. Every receptor here comes from a woman aged 50 to 60 with Graves' hyperthyroidism.

This clonotype has at least ten counts. The J gene is TRBJ2-3, the V gene TRBV6-1; D is uncertain. Per the germline V gene, CDR1 is MNHNS and CDR2 is SASEGT. This CDR3 is 15 amino acids long. Trimming removed 5 bases at V and 4 bases at J, with 16 bases between. The CDR3 sequence: CASSFGTYGADTQYF. The CDR3 DNA is TGTGCCAGCAGTTTTGGAACTTATGGGGCAGATACGCAGTATTTT.

This clonotype turned up a few times. The chain couples TRBV18 to TRBJ1-4; tentatively, D is TRBD1 (5 bases). The CDR3 runs 17 residues. V was pared by 2 bases and J by 4 bases, with 17 bases between. From germline, CDR1 is KGHSH and CDR2 LQKENI. The CDR3 is CASSPTGRILHNEKLFF. In DNA form, the CDR3 reads TGTGCCAGCTCACCAACGGGACGGATATTACATAATGAAAAACTGTTTTTT.

This clonotype came up many times. This rearrangement joins TRBV11-2 to TRBJ2-7; 7 positions match TRBD1. The J segment lost 2 bases and the V segment lost 0 bases, leaving 4 bases of the junction unmatched. Germline CDR1 is SGHAT and CDR2 is FQNNGV. The CDR3 consists of 15 residues. The CDR3: CASSLDRGTAYEQYF. In DNA, the CDR3 is TGTGCCAGCAGCTTAGATAGGGGGACAGCCTACGAGCAGTACTTC.

In this sample, this clonotype turned up a few times. This chain connects TRBV28 to TRBJ2-5, with D perhaps TRBD2 (6 bases). This CDR3 has 13 amino acids. V lost 7 bases, J lost 5 bases, and 14 bases lay in between. From germline, CDR1 is MDHEN and CDR2 SYDVKM. The CDR3 coding sequence is TGTGCCAGCAACACCGGGAGAGAGGAGACCCAGTACTTC. This codes for CASNTGREETQYF.

This clonotype was found many times. The germline gene is not matched at one end of the junction; a read error may be the cause. The V gene is TRBV27, the J gene TRBJ1-5; 9 positions agree with TRBD1. The CDR3 is 16 amino acids. Germline CDR1 reads MNHEY; CDR2 reads SMNVEV (reference sequence). The CDR3 DNA sequence: TGTGCCAGCAGTTTATGGGGACAGGGTAGCGATCAGCCCCAGCATTTT. Amino acids: CASSLWGQGSDQPQHF.

The V and J genes are TRBV15 and TRBJ2-3; D gene ambiguous. The V end lost 6 bases, the J end lost 2 bases, and 9 bases lay between the germline ends. Per the germline V gene, CDR1 is LNHNV and CDR2 is YYDKDF (reference sequence). The CDR3 length is 13 residues. In nucleotides, the CDR3 is TGTGCCACCAGGCCGACCGACACAGATACGCAGTATTTT. It is translated as CATRPTDTDTQYF.

This clonotype was counted at least ten times. One end of the junction varies from germline; a read error may be responsible. The chain has TRBV7-7 and TRBJ2-1, with D maybe TRBD2 (6 bases). The germline gives CDR1 SSHAT, CDR2 FNYEAQ (reference sequence). The CDR3 length is 20 residues. The CDR3: CASSLAPVTGTGAPFNEQFF. DNA of the CDR3: TGTGCTAGCAGCTTAGCTCCGGTTACGGGGACGGGAGCTCCCTTCAATGAGCAGTTCTTC.

Only a few counts were recorded for this clonotype. An end of the junction does not agree with germline; a read error may underlie this. The V and J genes are TRBV20-1 and TRBJ1-2; 7 bases line up with TRBD1. CDR3 length: 18 amino acids. Germline V CDR1 and CDR2: DFQATT, SNEGSKA (reference sequence). The CDR3 coding sequence is TGCAGTGCTAGAAGGACCGGGACAGACTCTTCATTTAACTATGGCCACACCTTC. Translated: CSARRTGTDSSFNYGHTF.

The chain is built from TRBV3-1 and TRBJ1-1, with D possibly being TRBD1 (5 bases). CDR3 length: 15 amino acids. Trimming pared 6 bases from V and 2 bases from J, leaving 16 bases between. Per germline, CDR1 LGHDT and CDR2 YNNKEL (reference sequence). The CDR3: CASSLNQGGNTEAFF. The DNA of the CDR3 is TGTGCCAGCAGTCTTAACCAGGGTGGTAACACTGAAGCTTTCTTT. Full variable domain (remainder filled in from reference TRBV3-1 and TRBJ1-1): DTAVSQTPKYLVTQMGNDKSIKCEQNLGHDTMYWYKQDSKKFLKIMFSYNNKELIINETVPNRFSPKSPDKAHLNLHINSLELGDSAVYFCASSLNQGGNTEAFFGQGTRLTVV.

This clonotype has at least ten counts. The rearrangement links TRBV5-1 to TRBJ2-7; TRBD1 aligns across 7 bases. The CDR3 is made up of 16 amino acids. Germline V CDR1 and CDR2: SGHRS, YFSETQ. V was clipped by 2 bases and J by 2 bases; unmatched bases: 10. The CDR3 coding sequence is TGCGCCAGCAGCTTCAGTCAGGCAGGGGGACCCTACGAGCAGTACTTC. Its translation is CASSFSQAGGPYEQYF.

The chain joins TRBV30 to TRBJ1-3; D is perhaps TRBD1 (5 bases). Trimming removed 5 bases from V and 9 bases from J, with 11 bases in between. The CDR3 length is 11 residues. The germline gives CDR1 GTSNPN, CDR2 SVGIG (reference sequence). DNA of the CDR3: TGTGCCTGGGCAGGGACCGGCACCATATATTTT. Translated: CAWAGTGTIYF.

As regards this clonotype: It may be a read error: a sequence one base away is much more abundant. The chain employs TRBV7-8 and TRBJ2-5; either TRBD1 or TRBD2 may fit D (6 bases each). This CDR3 is 15 amino acids long. Germline V gives CDR1 SGHVS, CDR2 FQNEAQ. Written as DNA, the CDR3 is TGCGCCAGCAGCCAAGCCAGGGGAGGAGGAGGGACCCAGTACTTC. Translated: CASSQARGGGGTQYF. The whole variable domain, filled in from reference TRBV7-8 and TRBJ2-5, reads GAGVSQSPRYKVAKRGQDVALRCDPISGHVSLFWYQQALGQGPEFLTYFQNEAQLDKSGLPSDRFFAERPEGSVSTLKIQRTQQEDSAVYLCASSQARGGGGTQYFGPGTRLLVL.

This clonotype was counted many times. The V and J genes are TRBV5-4 and TRBJ2-1; 7 nucleotides agree with TRBD2. With V trimmed by 6 bases and J by 3 bases, 9 bases remained unmatched. The CDR3 has 15 amino acids. Per germline, CDR1 SGHNT and CDR2 YYREEE (reference sequence). The CDR3 region is CASTQGLADYNEQFF. DNA of the CDR3: TGTGCCAGCACCCAAGGTCTAGCGGACTACAATGAGCAGTTCTTC.

This clonotype has a count of ten or more. This chain uses TRBV20-1 with TRBJ2-1; a weak D match, TRBD2 (5 bases). This CDR3 is built from 18 residues. Per the germline V gene, CDR1 is DFQATT and CDR2 is SNEGSKA (reference sequence). Trimming took 6 bases from V and 5 from J, leaving 29 bases between them. The CDR3 reads CSARPLQGLANFNNEQFF. CDR3 bases: TGCAGTGCCCGCCCACTTCAAGGACTTGCAAATTTTAACAATGAGCAGTTCTTC.

The chain is built from TRBV5-4 and TRBJ1-6; 7 nucleotides match TRBD1. V was pared by 0 bases and J by 7 bases, with 4 bases of the junction left unmatched. In germline, CDR1 is SGHNT, CDR2 YYREEE (reference sequence). The CDR3 totals 15 residues. The DNA for the CDR3 is TGTGCCAGCAGCTTGGAAGGGGGCCCAAATTCACCCCTCCACTTT. It yields the protein CASSLEGGPNSPLHF.

The V call is TRBV6-1, the J call TRBJ1-6, with 7 bases lining up with TRBD1. The CDR3 consists of 15 residues. Germline CDR1 and CDR2: MNHNS and SASEGT. The V and J ends lost 2 bases and 10 bases, in that order; junction bases with no gene match: 8. The CDR3 sequence is CASSETLDRSSPLHF. CDR3 in DNA: TGTGCCAGCAGTGAAACGTTGGACAGGAGCTCACCCCTCCACTTT.

At least ten counts were recorded for this clonotype. The gene calls are TRBV7-9 and TRBJ2-3; 14 nucleotides align to TRBD2. The germline CDR1 and CDR2 sequences are SEHNR and FQNEAQ (reference sequence). The CDR3 loop spans 16 amino acids. With 1 base clipped from V and 3 bases from J, the junction kept 0 bases outside the gene matches. The CDR3 is CASSLGLAGGTDTQYF. The CDR3 nucleotides read TGTGCCAGCAGCTTAGGACTAGCGGGAGGGACAGATACGCAGTATTTT.

V usage is TRBV12-3 or TRBV12-4 and J usage is TRBJ2-3; maybe TRBD1 (6 bases). Trimming took 10 bases from V and 6 from J, leaving 17 bases between them. The CDR3 has 13 amino acids. This chain's CDR3 is CATEWGTGDTQYF. The DNA of the CDR3 is TGTGCCACCGAATGGGGTACAGGGGATACGCAGTATTTT.

This clonotype was detected many times. The chain combines TRBV5-1 with TRBJ2-7, with D possibly being TRBD2 (6 bases). Between the trimmed V and J ends, which lost 0 bases and 2 bases, there was a span of 12 bases. This CDR3 is 15 amino acids long. The germline CDR1 and CDR2 sequences are SGHRS and YFSETQ. The CDR3 nucleotides are TGCGCCAGCAGCTTGGCCCCGGGAGAGGCCTACGAGCAGTACTTC. Translation gives CASSLAPGEAYEQYF.

A few counts support this clonotype. V is TRBV6-1 and J is TRBJ2-4; D unclear. CDR1 and CDR2 from the germline V gene are MNHNS and SASEGT. Trimming took off 5 bases at V and 1 base at J, with 12 bases between the two ends. This CDR3 contains 15 residues. The CDR3 DNA reads TGTGCCAGCAGTCAAGGGCTGGGGGCCAAAAACATTCAGTACTTC. It yields the protein CASSQGLGAKNIQYF.

The chain links TRBV4-1 to TRBJ2-5; 7 positions match TRBD1. The ends lost 0 bases at V and 0 bases at J; junction bases unmatched: 1. Germline CDR1 and CDR2: MGHRA and YSYEKL. The CDR3 consists of 15 residues. The CDR3 region is CASSQEDRDQETQYF. CDR3 DNA sequence: TGCGCCAGCAGCCAAGAAGACAGGGACCAAGAGACCCAGTACTTC.

This clonotype appeared a few times. The chain's CDR3 is CASSQDSLAGGGSTDTQYF. The CDR3 DNA follows: TGCGCCAGCAGCCAAGATTCACTAGCGGGAGGAGGAAGCACAGATACGCAGTATTTT. The chain employs TRBV4-1 and TRBJ2-3; 12 bases are a match to TRBD2. The germline V gene has CDR1 MGHRA and CDR2 YSYEKL. Trimming cost V 0 bases and J 0 bases; bases outside gene matches: 7. The CDR3 consists of 19 residues.

This clonotype was seen ten or more times. The gene calls are TRBV9 and TRBJ2-1, with 12 bases aligning to TRBD2. V shed 0 bases and J 8 bases; nucleotides not matched to a gene: 12. This CDR3 comprises 18 residues. Germline CDR1 SGDLS, CDR2 YYNGEE. The CDR3 nucleotides are TGTGCCAGCAGCGTAGAGCAGGGGACTAGCGGGTTTCGCGATGAGCAGTTCTTC. It encodes CASSVEQGTSGFRDEQFF.

The table lists this clonotype with a few counts. V gene TRBV30 combines with J gene TRBJ1-2; tentative D call: TRBD1 (5 bases). Per the germline V gene, CDR1 is GTSNPN and CDR2 is SVGIG (reference sequence). Trimming shortened V by 3 bases and J by 8 bases, and 16 bases separated the two germline ends. The CDR3 is 13 amino acids. In DNA, the CDR3 is TGTGCCTGGAGATCCCGCAGGGTTGCGGGCTACACCTTC. This translates into CAWRSRRVAGYTF.

There are many counts of this clonotype. This chain joins TRBV4-1 and TRBJ2-5, with TRBD1 matching 7 bases. V trimming: 4 bases; J trimming: 2 bases; junction bases outside the gene matches: 7. The CDR3 is made up of 15 amino acids. CDR1 and CDR2 (germline): MGHRA, YSYEKL. CDR3 sequence: CASSPPGQTQETQYF. CDR3 bases: TGCGCCAGCAGCCCACCGGGACAGACACAAGAGACCCAGTACTTC.

This clonotype has just a few counts. CDR3 loop: CASSKNGPYEQYF. The CDR3, as DNA: TGTGCCAGTAGTAAAAATGGGCCCTACGAGCAGTACTTC. The V and J genes are TRBV19 and TRBJ2-7, with D unclear. V was trimmed by 4 bases and J by 2 bases, leaving 9 bases between them. Germline V gene data show CDR1 as LNHDA and CDR2 as SQIVND (reference sequence). This CDR3 is built from 13 residues.